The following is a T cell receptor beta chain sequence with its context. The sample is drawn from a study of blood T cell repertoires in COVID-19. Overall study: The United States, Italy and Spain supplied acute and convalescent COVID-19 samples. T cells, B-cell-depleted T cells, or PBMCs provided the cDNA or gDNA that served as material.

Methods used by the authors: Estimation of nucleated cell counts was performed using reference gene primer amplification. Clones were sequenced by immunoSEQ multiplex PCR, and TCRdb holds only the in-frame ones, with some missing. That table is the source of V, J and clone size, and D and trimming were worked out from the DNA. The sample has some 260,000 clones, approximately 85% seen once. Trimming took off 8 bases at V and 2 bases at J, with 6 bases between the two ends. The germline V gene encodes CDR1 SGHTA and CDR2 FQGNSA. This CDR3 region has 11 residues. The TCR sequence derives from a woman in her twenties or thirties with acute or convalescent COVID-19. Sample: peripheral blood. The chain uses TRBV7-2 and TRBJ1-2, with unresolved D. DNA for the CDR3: TGTGCCAGCGGCGGCAACTATGGCTACACCTTC. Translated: CASGGNYGYTF.